The 29 T cell receptor beta chains below come from one sample, sequenced in a study of blood T cell repertoires in COVID-19. TCRdb's copy holds only in-frame clones and misses some; the assay was immunoSEQ multiplex PCR. Counted here are 20,000 to 30,000 clones, about 89% occurring once; the ten biggest clones make up 27%. Material for sequencing was peripheral blood. The receptors come from a man between 65 and 79 years old with COVID-19, enrolled during active disease.

V and J are TRBV30 and TRBJ1-1; the D gene is possibly TRBD1 (5 bases). CDR3 size: 15 residues. Germline V lookup: CDR1 GTSNPN, CDR2 SVGIG (reference sequence). V lost 7 bases, J lost 0 bases, and 18 bases lay in between. The CDR3 DNA is TGTGCCTCCCAAGGGAGGCAGGGAATGAACACTGAAGCTTTCTTT. It codes for CASQGRQGMNTEAFF.

This clone was seen just once. This chain uses TRBV7-6 with TRBJ1-4; D ambiguous. V was shortened by 1 base and J by 4 bases, with 7 bases between the two germline ends. Germline CDR1 SGHVS, CDR2 FNYEAQ. The CDR3 contains 14 residues. As DNA, the CDR3 is TGTGCCAGCAGCTTAGGCGGCGTTAATGAAAAACTGTTTTTT. Amino acid sequence: CASSLGGVNEKLFF.

The CDR3 sequence is CASSLTRNTEAFF. DNA of the CDR3: TGTGCCAGCAGCCTCACGCGGAACACTGAAGCTTTCTTT. The chain joins TRBV11-2 to TRBJ1-1, with D hard to call. The germline V and J ends were trimmed by 5 bases and 1 base, with 8 bases remaining between them. CDR3 length: 13 amino acids. Germline V gene data show CDR1 as SGHAT and CDR2 as FQNNGV.

The rearrangement joins TRBV7-9 to TRBJ1-6; 7 bases align to TRBD1. The J segment lost 9 bases and the V segment lost 4 bases, leaving 6 bases of the junction unmatched. This CDR3 has 14 amino acids. CDR1 is SEHNR, CDR2 FQNEAQ, per germline (reference sequence). The CDR3 DNA reads as TGTGCCAGCAGCTCACAGGGGAGGACTTCACCCCTCCACTTT. It translates to CASSSQGRTSPLHF.

The count of this clone is one. V gene TRBV9 combines with J gene TRBJ2-7; maybe TRBD2 (6 bases). This CDR3 spans 14 amino acids. Trimming removed 0 bases from V and 3 bases from J, with 10 bases in between. The V gene's germline CDR1 is SGDLS and CDR2 YYNGEE. The chain's CDR3 is CASSVDSSGYEQYF. The CDR3 DNA is TGTGCCAGCAGCGTAGATAGTAGCGGCTACGAGCAGTACTTC.

V and J are TRBV29-1 and TRBJ2-7; 7 nucleotides agree with TRBD2. Germline trimming cut 6 bases from V and 2 bases from J; bases unmatched to any gene: 7. Germline-derived CDR1 and CDR2 are SQVTM and ANQGSEA. The CDR3 is 13 amino acids. CDR3 nucleotide sequence: TGCAGCGTCCTAGAGGGAGGGCCCTACGAGCAGTACTTC. It codes for CSVLEGGPYEQYF.

This chain joins TRBV7-8 and TRBJ2-5; maybe TRBD1 (5 bases). The CDR3 totals 16 residues. The germline CDR1 and CDR2 sequences are SGHVS and FQNEAQ. The V end was cut by 1 base, the J end by 0 bases, with 12 bases between. The chain's CDR3 is CASSLGVGANQETQYF. The CDR3 DNA reads TGTGCCAGCAGCTTAGGTGTAGGGGCTAACCAAGAGACCCAGTACTTC.

This rearrangement joins TRBV18 to TRBJ1-1; D is possibly TRBD1 (5 bases). Deletions cut 1 base from V and 0 bases from J, with 9 bases between. This CDR3 has 15 residues. Germline V lookup: CDR1 KGHSH, CDR2 LQKENI. Here the CDR3 DNA reads TGTGCCAGCTCACCACAAACAGGTCTGAACACTGAAGCTTTCTTT. Translating it yields CASSPQTGLNTEAFF.

This rearrangement joins TRBV6-5 to TRBJ2-7, with 7 bases matching TRBD2. The CDR3 runs to 15 residues. V shed 0 bases and J 2 bases; nucleotides not matched to a gene: 4. Germline assignment: CDR1 MNHEY and CDR2 SVGAGI. CDR3 coding DNA: TGTGCCAGCAGTTACTCCGACAGCGGGGCCTACGAGCAGTACTTC. Translating gives CASSYSDSGAYEQYF.

The chain joins TRBV5-1 to TRBJ1-4, with D tentatively TRBD1 (6 bases). The V and J ends lost 3 bases and 0 bases respectively, with 12 bases between them. Germline assignment: CDR1 SGHRS and CDR2 YFSETQ. CDR3 length: 16 residues. CDR3 DNA: TGCGCCAGCAGCTCAGGACAGATAACAACTAATGAAAAACTGTTTTTT. Translated: CASSSGQITTNEKLFF.

The rearrangement joins TRBV19 to TRBJ2-1, with TRBD2 matching 8 bases. J was trimmed by 3 bases and V by 7 bases; bases with no gene match: 8. The CDR3 is 15 residues long. CDR1 is LNHDA, CDR2 SQIVND, per germline (reference sequence). Written as DNA, the CDR3 is TGTGCCAGTACCAGAGCGGGGGCCGGCTACAATGAGCAGTTCTTC. It yields the protein CASTRAGAGYNEQFF.

This chain links TRBV7-6 with TRBJ2-1; 9 bases agree with TRBD2. In germline, CDR1 is SGHVS, CDR2 FNYEAQ. This CDR3 contains 15 residues. Trimming removed 4 bases from V and 6 bases from J; junction bases left unmatched: 7. CDR3 DNA sequence: TGTGCCAGCAGCTGGACTAGCGATCCTAGCAATGAGCAGTTCTTC. Protein: CASSWTSDPSNEQFF.

The rearrangement joins TRBV11-1 to TRBJ2-7; 10 nucleotides match TRBD1. This CDR3 contains 16 residues. The germline V gene has CDR1 SGHAT and CDR2 FQDESV (reference sequence). Trimming took 5 bases from V and 3 from J; bases not matched to a gene: 10. This chain's CDR3 is CASSDRTGTGDYEQYF. The CDR3 DNA sequence: TGTGCCAGCAGCGACCGGACCGGGACAGGGGACTACGAGCAGTACTTC.

The chain couples TRBV30 to TRBJ1-2; TRBD1 matches at 7 bases. CDR1 and CDR2 (germline): GTSNPN, SVGIG (reference sequence). Losses at the gene ends were 0 bases for V and 10 bases for J; bases not matched to a gene: 11. CDR3 length equals 14 residues. The CDR3 bases are TGTGCCTGGAGTGTACAGGGGAGAGGGCCGTCCTACACCTTC. As protein: CAWSVQGRGPSYTF.

The rearrangement links TRBV10-1 to TRBJ2-1; D is possibly TRBD2 (6 bases). The CDR3 is 12 amino acids. Germline values: CDR1 WNHNN, CDR2 SYGVQD (reference sequence). Between the trimmed V and J ends, which lost 4 bases and 7 bases, there was a span of 8 bases. The CDR3 coding sequence is TGCGCCAGCAGTGGGGGGAGGAATGAGCAGTTCTTC. Protein: CASSGGRNEQFF.

J is TRBJ1-4 and V is TRBV6-6; 7 bases fit TRBD1. The junction had 4 bases not matched to a gene; V was cut back by 5 bases and J by 4 bases. The length of the CDR3 is 14 residues. The germline V gene encodes CDR1 MNHNY and CDR2 SVGAGI (reference sequence). The CDR3 reads CASSNQGDNEKLFF. CDR3 in DNA: TGTGCCAGCAGTAACCAGGGGGATAATGAAAAACTGTTTTTT.

The chain uses TRBV6-5 and TRBJ1-2, with 8 bases identical to TRBD1. The length of the CDR3 is 15 residues. With V trimmed by 2 bases and J by 4 bases, 6 bases remained unmatched. CDR1 is MNHEY, CDR2 SVGAGI, per germline. DNA for the CDR3: TGTGCCAGCAGTTACCGGGACAGGCGAGGCTATGGCTACACCTTC. It translates to CASSYRDRRGYGYTF.

This chain uses TRBV7-9 with TRBJ2-2, with D possibly being TRBD2 (6 bases). The CDR3 extends over 16 amino acids. With 1 base removed from V and 0 bases from J, the gap between germline ends came to 9 bases. The germline gives CDR1 SEHNR, CDR2 FQNEAQ (reference sequence). In DNA form, the CDR3 reads TGTGCCAGCAGCTTAGGGGGCGGGACGAACACCGGGGAGCTGTTTTTT. Protein: CASSLGGGTNTGELFF.

The rearrangement uses TRBV12-3 or TRBV12-4 and TRBJ2-3; D unresolved. The CDR3 is 11 amino acids. V was pared by 6 bases and J by 2 bases, with 3 bases between. The CDR3 DNA reads TGTGCCAGCAGCTTCACAGATACGCAGTATTTT. It translates to CASSFTDTQYF.

V and J are TRBV5-1 and TRBJ2-4, with D possibly being TRBD2 (6 bases). Germline V lookup: CDR1 SGHRS, CDR2 YFSETQ. This CDR3 contains 13 residues. Trimming took 0 bases from V and 8 from J, leaving 9 bases between them. CDR3 in amino acids: CASSLAPGDIQYF. DNA of the CDR3: TGCGCCAGCAGCTTGGCCCCGGGGGACATTCAGTACTTC.

This sequence joins TRBV19 and TRBJ2-1; the match to TRBD1 covers 7 bases. CDR3 length: 15 residues. The V gene end was trimmed by 6 bases and the J gene end by 1 base; junction bases not matched to a gene: 6. CDR1 and CDR2 (germline): LNHDA, SQIVND (reference sequence). The CDR3 loop is CASRPGTASYNEQFF. CDR3 bases: TGTGCCAGTAGGCCCGGGACAGCGTCCTACAATGAGCAGTTCTTC.

J is TRBJ1-2 and V is TRBV18; D is possibly TRBD1 (6 bases). The CDR3 length is 12 residues. Deletions cut 5 bases from V and 8 bases from J, with 12 bases between. Germline V gives CDR1 KGHSH, CDR2 LQKENI. The CDR3 DNA is TGTGCCAGCTCATTCGACAGGCCGGGCTACACCTTC. Protein sequence: CASSFDRPGYTF.

This clone appeared a single time. The CDR3 here is CASSYRSGENEQFF. The CDR3 nucleotides read TGTGCCAGCAGTTACAGGAGCGGGGAGAATGAGCAGTTCTTC. V gene TRBV6-5 combines with J gene TRBJ2-1, with 7 bases aligning to TRBD2. Germline V CDR1 and CDR2: MNHEY, SVGAGI. This CDR3 has 14 residues. Germline trimming cut 2 bases from V and 7 bases from J; bases unmatched to any gene: 5.

The rearrangement uses TRBV7-9 and TRBJ2-6; D ambiguous. V was trimmed by 2 bases and J by 2 bases, leaving 7 bases between them. Germline values: CDR1 SEHNR, CDR2 FQNEAQ (reference sequence). CDR3 length equals 15 residues. The CDR3 DNA reads TGTGCCAGCAGCTTAAAGCTTCCTGGGGCCAACGTCCTGACTTTC. Its translation is CASSLKLPGANVLTF.

The genes are TRBV7-9 and TRBJ2-1; no clear D gene. The CDR3 is made up of 15 amino acids. The ends were cut back, 1 base at V and 8 bases at J, with 15 bases in the middle. Germline CDR1 is SEHNR and CDR2 is FQNEAQ (reference sequence). Here the CDR3 reads CASSLVPSLNDEQFF. For the CDR3, the DNA is TGTGCCAGCAGCTTAGTCCCCTCACTTAATGATGAGCAGTTCTTC.

The DNA for the CDR3 is TGTGCCAGTAGTATAGTGGGACACTCCTACGAGCAGTACTTC. This codes for CASSIVGHSYEQYF. The chain joins TRBV19 to TRBJ2-7; D is perhaps TRBD1 (6 bases). The CDR3 totals 14 residues. Germline CDR1 and CDR2: LNHDA and SQIVND (reference sequence). The V gene lost 1 base and the J gene lost 0 bases, with 7 bases spanning the gap.

V usage is TRBV5-6 and J usage is TRBJ2-7, with 10 positions matching TRBD1. Germline loops: CDR1 SGHDT, CDR2 YYEEEE. The CDR3 is 14 residues long. With 4 bases clipped from V and 2 bases from J, the junction kept 3 bases outside the gene matches. CDR3 sequence reads: CASSPGTGAYEQYF. CDR3 DNA: TGTGCCAGCAGCCCCGGGACAGGGGCCTACGAGCAGTACTTC.

V is TRBV1 and J is TRBJ2-3; the D segment call TRBD1 is taken from the table without a DNA check. TRBV1 is labeled a pseudogene. The CDR3 is 19 residues long. The DNA for the CDR3 is TGCACCAGCAGCCAAGTTGATCTAAGACAGGCGTCTAGCACAGATACGCAGTATTTT. Protein sequence: CTSSQVDLRQASSTDTQYF.

The V gene is TRBV24-1, the J gene TRBJ2-3; D is ambiguous. V was shortened by 1 base and J by 6 bases, with 4 bases between the two germline ends. In germline, CDR1 is KGHDR, CDR2 SFDVKD. The CDR3 length is 12 residues. DNA for the CDR3: TGTGCCACCAGTGATTTAGAGGATACGCAGTATTTT. Its translation is CATSDLEDTQYF.